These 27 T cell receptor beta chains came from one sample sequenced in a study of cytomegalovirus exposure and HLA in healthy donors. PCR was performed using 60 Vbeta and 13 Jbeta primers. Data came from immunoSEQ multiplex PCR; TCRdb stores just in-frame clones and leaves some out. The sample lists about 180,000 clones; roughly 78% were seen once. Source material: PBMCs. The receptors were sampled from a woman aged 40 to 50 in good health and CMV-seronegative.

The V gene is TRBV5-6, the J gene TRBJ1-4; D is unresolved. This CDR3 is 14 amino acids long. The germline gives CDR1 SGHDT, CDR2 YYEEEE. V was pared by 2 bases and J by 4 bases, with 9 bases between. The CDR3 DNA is TGTGCCAGCAGCTTTCCGCGGAATAATGAAAAACTGTTTTTT. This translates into CASSFPRNNEKLFF.

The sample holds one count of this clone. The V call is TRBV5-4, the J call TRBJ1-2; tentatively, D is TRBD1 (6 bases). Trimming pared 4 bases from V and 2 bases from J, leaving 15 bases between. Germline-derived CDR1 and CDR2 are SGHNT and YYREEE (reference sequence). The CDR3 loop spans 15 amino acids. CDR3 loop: CASSPRGGRNYGYTF. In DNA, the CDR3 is TGTGCCAGCAGCCCCCGGGGGGGCAGAAACTATGGCTACACCTTC.

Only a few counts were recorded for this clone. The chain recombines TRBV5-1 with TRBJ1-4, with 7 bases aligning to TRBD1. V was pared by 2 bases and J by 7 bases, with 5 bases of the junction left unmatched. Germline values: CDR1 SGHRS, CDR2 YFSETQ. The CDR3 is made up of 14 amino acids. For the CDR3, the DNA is TGCGCCAGCAGCTTTACAGGGGTTGGTGAAAAACTGTTTTTT. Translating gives CASSFTGVGEKLFF.

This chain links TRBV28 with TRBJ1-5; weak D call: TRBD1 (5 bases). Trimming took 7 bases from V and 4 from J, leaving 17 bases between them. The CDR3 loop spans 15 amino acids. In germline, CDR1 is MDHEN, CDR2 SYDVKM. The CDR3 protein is CASTPRGFQNQPQHF. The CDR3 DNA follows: TGTGCCAGCACCCCGCGGGGGTTTCAGAATCAGCCCCAGCATTTT.

CDR3 coding DNA: TGCGCCAGCAGCGCGGCGGCTCAAGAGACCCAGTACTTC. Protein: CASSAAAQETQYF. This chain connects TRBV5-1 to TRBJ2-5; no reliable D call. This CDR3 contains 13 residues. The germline gives CDR1 SGHRS, CDR2 YFSETQ. With 4 bases removed from V and 2 bases from J, the gap between germline ends came to 9 bases. Drawing the rest from reference TRBV5-1 and TRBJ2-5, the complete variable domain is KAGVTQTPRYLIKTRGQQVTLSCSPISGHRSVSWYQQTPGQGLQFLFEYFSETQRNKGNFPGRFSGRQFSNSRSEMNVSTLELGDSALYLCASSAAAQETQYFGPGTRLLVL.

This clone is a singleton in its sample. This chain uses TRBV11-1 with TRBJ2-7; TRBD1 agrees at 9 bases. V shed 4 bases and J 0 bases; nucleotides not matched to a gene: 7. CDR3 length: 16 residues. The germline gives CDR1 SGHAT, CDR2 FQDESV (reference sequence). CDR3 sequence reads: CASSSQPGQGSYEQYF. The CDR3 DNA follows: TGTGCCAGCAGCTCTCAACCGGGACAGGGCTCCTACGAGCAGTACTTC. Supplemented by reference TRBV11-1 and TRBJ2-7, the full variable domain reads EAEVAQSPRYKITEKSQAVAFWCDPISGHATLYWYRQILGQGPELLVQFQDESVVDDSQLPKDRFSAERLKGVDSTLKIQPAELGDSAMYLCASSSQPGQGSYEQYFGPGTRLTVT.

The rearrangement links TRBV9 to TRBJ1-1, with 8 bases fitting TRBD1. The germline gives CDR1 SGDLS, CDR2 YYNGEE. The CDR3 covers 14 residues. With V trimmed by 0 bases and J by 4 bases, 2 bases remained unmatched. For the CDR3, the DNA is TGTGCCAGCAGCGTAGCTACAGGGGGCACTGAAGCTTTCTTT. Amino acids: CASSVATGGTEAFF.

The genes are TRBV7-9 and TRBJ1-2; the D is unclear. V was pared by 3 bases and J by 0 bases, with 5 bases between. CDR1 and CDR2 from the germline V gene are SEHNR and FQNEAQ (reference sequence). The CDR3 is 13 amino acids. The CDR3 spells CASSFPANYGYTF. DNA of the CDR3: TGTGCCAGCAGCTTCCCAGCTAACTATGGCTACACCTTC.

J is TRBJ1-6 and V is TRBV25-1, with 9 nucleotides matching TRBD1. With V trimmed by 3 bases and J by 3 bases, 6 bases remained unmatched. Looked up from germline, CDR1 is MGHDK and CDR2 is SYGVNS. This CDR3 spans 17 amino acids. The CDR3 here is CASSDPGTGNYNSPLHF. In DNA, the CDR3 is TGTGCCAGCAGTGATCCCGGGACAGGGAACTATAATTCACCCCTCCACTTT.

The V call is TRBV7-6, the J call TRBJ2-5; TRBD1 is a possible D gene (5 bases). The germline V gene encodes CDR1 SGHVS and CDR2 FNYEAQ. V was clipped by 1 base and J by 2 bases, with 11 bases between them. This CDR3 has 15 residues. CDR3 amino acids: CASSLGGRAQETQYF. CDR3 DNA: TGTGCCAGCAGCTTAGGAGGCAGGGCTCAAGAGACCCAGTACTTC.

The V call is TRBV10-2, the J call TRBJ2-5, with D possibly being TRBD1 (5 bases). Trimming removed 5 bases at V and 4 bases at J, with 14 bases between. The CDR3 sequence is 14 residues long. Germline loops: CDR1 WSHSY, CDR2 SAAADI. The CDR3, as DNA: TGCGCCAGCAGTTGGCAAGGGGTTGGAGAGACCCAGTACTTC. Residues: CASSWQGVGETQYF.

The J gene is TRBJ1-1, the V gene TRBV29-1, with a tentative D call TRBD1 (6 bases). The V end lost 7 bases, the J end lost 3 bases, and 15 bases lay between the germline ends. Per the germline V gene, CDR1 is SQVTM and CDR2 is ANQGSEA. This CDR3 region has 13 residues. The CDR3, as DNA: TGCAGCGGGAAAGGACAGCTGTACACTGAAGCTTTCTTT. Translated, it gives CSGKGQLYTEAFF.

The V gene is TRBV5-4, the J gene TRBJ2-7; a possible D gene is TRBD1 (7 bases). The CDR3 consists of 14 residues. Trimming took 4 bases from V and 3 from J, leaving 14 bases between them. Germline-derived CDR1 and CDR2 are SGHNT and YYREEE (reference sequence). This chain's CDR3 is CASSARQGGYEQYF. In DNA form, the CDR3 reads TGTGCCAGCAGCGCGCGACAGGGAGGCTACGAGCAGTACTTC.

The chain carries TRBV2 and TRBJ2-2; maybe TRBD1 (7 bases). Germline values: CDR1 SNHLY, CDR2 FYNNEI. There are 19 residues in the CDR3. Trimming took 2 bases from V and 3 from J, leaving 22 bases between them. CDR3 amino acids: CASSELGRGTQRDTGELFF. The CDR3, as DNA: TGTGCCAGCAGTGAACTTGGCAGGGGGACTCAGAGGGACACCGGGGAGCTGTTTTTT. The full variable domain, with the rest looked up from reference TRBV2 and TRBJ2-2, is EPEVTQTPSHQVTQMGQEVILRCVPISNHLYFYWYRQILGQKVEFLVSFYNNEISEKSEIFDDQFSVERPDGSNFTLKIRSTKLEDSAMYFCASSELGRGTQRDTGELFFGEGSRLTVL.

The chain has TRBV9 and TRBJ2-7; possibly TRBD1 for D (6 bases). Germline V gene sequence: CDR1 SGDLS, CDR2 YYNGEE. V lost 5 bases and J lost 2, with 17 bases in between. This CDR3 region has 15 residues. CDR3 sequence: CASSGATGRAYEQYF. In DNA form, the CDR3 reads TGTGCCAGCAGTGGAGCTACAGGGCGCGCCTACGAGCAGTACTTC.

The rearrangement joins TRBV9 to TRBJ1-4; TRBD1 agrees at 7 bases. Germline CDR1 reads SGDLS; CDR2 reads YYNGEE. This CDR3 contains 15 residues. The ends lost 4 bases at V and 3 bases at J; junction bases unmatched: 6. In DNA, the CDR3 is TGTGCCAGCAGCCTCCTGGACAGGCCTAATGAAAAACTGTTTTTT. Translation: CASSLLDRPNEKLFF. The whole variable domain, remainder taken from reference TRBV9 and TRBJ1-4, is DSGVTQTPKHLITATGQRVTLRCSPRSGDLSVYWYQQSLDQGLQFLIQYYNGEERAKGNILERFSAQQFPDLHSELNLSSLELGDSALYFCASSLLDRPNEKLFFGSGTQLSVL.

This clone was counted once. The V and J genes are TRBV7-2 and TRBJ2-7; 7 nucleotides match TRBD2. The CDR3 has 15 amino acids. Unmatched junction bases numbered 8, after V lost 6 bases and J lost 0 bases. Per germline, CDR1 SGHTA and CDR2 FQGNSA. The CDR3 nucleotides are TGTGCCAGCAGACCGAGGGGACTAAGCTCCTACGAGCAGTACTTC. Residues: CASRPRGLSSYEQYF.

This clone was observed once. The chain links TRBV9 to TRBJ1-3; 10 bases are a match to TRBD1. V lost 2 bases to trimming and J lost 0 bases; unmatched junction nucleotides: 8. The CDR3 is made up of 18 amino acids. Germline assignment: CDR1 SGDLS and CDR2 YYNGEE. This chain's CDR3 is CASSVGGTGDFSGNTIYF. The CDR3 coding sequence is TGTGCCAGCAGCGTGGGGGGGACAGGGGATTTCTCTGGAAACACCATATATTTT.

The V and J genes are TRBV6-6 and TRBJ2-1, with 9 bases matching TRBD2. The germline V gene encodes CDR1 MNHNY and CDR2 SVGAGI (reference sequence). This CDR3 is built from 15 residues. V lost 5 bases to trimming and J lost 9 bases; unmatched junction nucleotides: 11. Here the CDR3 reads CASSARLAETGEQFF. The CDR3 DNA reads TGTGCCAGCAGTGCAAGACTAGCGGAAACGGGTGAGCAGTTCTTC.

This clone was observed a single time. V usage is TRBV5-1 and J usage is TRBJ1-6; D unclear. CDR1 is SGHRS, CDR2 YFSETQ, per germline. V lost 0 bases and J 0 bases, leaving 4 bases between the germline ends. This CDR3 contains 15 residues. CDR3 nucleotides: TGCGCCAGCAGCTTGGGCTACTCCTATAATTCACCCCTCCACTTT. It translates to CASSLGYSYNSPLHF. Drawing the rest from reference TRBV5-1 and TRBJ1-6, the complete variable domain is KAGVTQTPRYLIKTRGQQVTLSCSPISGHRSVSWYQQTPGQGLQFLFEYFSETQRNKGNFPGRFSGRQFSNSRSEMNVSTLELGDSALYLCASSLGYSYNSPLHFGNGTRLTVT.

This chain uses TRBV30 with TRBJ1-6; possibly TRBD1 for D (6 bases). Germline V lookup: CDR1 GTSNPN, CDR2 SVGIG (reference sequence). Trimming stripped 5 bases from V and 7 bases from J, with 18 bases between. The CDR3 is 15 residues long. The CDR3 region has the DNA TGTGCCTGGGGGGCCCCAGACAGGTTAAATTCACCCCTCCACTTT. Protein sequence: CAWGAPDRLNSPLHF.

This CDR3 reads CASKTSGGPNEQFF. Here the CDR3 DNA reads TGTGCCAGCAAGACTAGCGGGGGGCCAAATGAGCAGTTCTTC. V is TRBV6-1 and J is TRBJ2-1; 13 bases agree with TRBD2. V was pared by 7 bases and J by 7 bases, with 4 bases of the junction left unmatched. Germline V lookup: CDR1 MNHNS, CDR2 SASEGT. The CDR3 totals 14 residues.

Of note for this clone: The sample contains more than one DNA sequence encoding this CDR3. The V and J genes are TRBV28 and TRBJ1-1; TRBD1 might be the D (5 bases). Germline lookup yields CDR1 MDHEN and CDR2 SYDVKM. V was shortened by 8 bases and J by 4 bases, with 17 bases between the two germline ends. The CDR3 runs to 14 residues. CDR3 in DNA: TGTGCCAGCTCTCTGGGAGGGGCCGGCACTGAAGCTTTCTTT. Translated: CASSLGGAGTEAFF.

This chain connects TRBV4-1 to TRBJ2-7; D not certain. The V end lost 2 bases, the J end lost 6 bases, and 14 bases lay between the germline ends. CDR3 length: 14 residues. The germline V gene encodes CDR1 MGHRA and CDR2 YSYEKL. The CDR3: CASSQSSSMSEQYF. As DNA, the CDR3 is TGCGCCAGCAGCCAAAGTAGTAGTATGTCCGAGCAGTACTTC.

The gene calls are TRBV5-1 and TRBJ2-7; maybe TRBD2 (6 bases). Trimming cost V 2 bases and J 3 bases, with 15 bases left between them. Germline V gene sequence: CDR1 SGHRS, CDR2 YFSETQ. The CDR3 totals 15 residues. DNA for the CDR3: TGCGCCAGCAGCTTAGGTCTAGCGACCTTCTACGAGCAGTACTTC. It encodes CASSLGLATFYEQYF.

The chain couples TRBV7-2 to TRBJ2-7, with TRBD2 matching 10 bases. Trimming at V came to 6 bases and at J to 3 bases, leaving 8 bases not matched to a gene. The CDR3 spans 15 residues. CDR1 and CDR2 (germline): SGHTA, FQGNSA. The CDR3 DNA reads TGTGCCAGCAGGTTAACGGGACTAGCGTTCTACGAGCAGTACTTC. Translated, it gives CASRLTGLAFYEQYF.

The CDR3 loop is CASSLGQGQAEAFF. In DNA, the CDR3 is TGCGCCAGCAGCTTGGGACAGGGACAAGCTGAAGCTTTCTTT. The J gene is TRBJ1-1, the V gene TRBV5-1, with TRBD1 matching 7 bases. The trim removed 0 bases at V and 6 bases at J, leaving 5 bases unmatched. CDR3 length: 14 amino acids. The germline gives CDR1 SGHRS, CDR2 YFSETQ.